This TCR beta chain is drawn from a study of cytomegalovirus exposure and HLA in healthy donors. The study's findings and limits: In a later analysis, compared with equally common non-associated chains, HLA-associated beta chains were more expanded.

A multiplex PCR was run with 60 Vbeta primers and 13 Jbeta primers. Sequencing was performed with immunoSEQ multiplex PCR; in TCRdb, only in-frame clones are kept and a portion is missing. The sample gives about 130,000 clones, around three quarters of which show up once; just over 2.5% is in the top ten. Concerning this clone: The antigen is unknown.

The material sequenced was PBMCs. The sequence derives from a man aged 25 to 45 in good health and CMV-seronegative.

In nucleotides, the CDR3 is TGTGCCAGTTCAGGGGGTAGCAATCAGCCCCAGCATTTT. Residues: CASSGGSNQPQHF. The chain employs TRBV9 and TRBJ1-5; TRBD1 matches 7 bases. Looked up from germline, CDR1 is SGDLS and CDR2 is YYNGEE. The CDR3 has 13 residues. Trimming took 8 bases from V and 0 from J; bases not matched to a gene: 2. The whole variable domain, filled in from reference TRBV9 and TRBJ1-5, reads DSGVTQTPKHLITATGQRVTLRCSPRSGDLSVYWYQQSLDQGLQFLIQYYNGEERAKGNILERFSAQQFPDLHSELNLSSLELGDSALYFCASSGGSNQPQHFGDGTRLSIL.